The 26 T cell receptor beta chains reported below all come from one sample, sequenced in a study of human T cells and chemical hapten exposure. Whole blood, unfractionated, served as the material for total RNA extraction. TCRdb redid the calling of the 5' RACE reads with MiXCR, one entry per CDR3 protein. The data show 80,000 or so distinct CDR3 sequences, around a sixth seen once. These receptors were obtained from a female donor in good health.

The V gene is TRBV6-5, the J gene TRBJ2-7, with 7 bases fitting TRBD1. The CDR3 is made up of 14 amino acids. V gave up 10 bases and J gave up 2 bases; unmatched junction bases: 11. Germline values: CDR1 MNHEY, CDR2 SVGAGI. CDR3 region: CATSTPQGAYEQYF. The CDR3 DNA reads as TGTGCCACCAGCACCCCCCAGGGGGCCTACGAGCAGTACTTC.

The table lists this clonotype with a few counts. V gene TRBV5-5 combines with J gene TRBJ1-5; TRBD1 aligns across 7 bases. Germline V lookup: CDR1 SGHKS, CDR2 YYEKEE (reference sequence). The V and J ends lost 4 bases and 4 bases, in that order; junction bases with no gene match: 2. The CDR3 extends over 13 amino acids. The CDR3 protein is CASSIQGNQPQHF. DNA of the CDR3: TGTGCCAGCAGCATACAGGGGAATCAGCCCCAGCATTTT.

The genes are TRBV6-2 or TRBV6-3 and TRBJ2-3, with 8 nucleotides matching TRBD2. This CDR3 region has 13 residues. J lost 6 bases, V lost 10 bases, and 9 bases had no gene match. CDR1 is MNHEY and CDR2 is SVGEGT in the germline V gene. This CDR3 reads CATSQRETDTQYF. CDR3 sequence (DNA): TGTGCCACCTCTCAGCGGGAGACGGATACGCAGTATTTT.

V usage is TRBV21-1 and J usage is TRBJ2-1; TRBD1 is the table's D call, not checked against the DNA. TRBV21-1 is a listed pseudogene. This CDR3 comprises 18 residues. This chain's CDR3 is CASSKGGWDRDILNEQFF. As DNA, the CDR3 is TGTGCCAGCAGCAAAGGGGGCTGGGACAGGGATATTTTGAATGAGCAGTTCTTC.

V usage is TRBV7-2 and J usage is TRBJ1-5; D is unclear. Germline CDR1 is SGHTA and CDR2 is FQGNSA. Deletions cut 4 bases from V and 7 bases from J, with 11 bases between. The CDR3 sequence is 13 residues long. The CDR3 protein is CASSSEMRQPQHF. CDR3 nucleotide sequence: TGTGCCAGCAGCTCCGAAATGAGGCAGCCCCAGCATTTT.

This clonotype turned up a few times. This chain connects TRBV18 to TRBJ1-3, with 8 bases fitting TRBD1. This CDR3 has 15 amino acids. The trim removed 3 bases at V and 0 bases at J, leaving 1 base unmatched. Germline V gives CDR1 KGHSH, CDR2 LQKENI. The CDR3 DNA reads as TGTGCCAGCTCACCCACAGGGGGCTCTGGAAACACCATATATTTT. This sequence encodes CASSPTGGSGNTIYF.

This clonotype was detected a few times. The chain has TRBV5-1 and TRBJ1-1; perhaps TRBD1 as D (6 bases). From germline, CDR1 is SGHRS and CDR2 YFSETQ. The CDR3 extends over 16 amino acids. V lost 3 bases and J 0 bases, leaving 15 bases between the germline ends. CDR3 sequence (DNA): TGCGCCAGCAGCTACGGGACAAATGTTATGAACACTGAAGCTTTCTTT. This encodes CASSYGTNVMNTEAFF.

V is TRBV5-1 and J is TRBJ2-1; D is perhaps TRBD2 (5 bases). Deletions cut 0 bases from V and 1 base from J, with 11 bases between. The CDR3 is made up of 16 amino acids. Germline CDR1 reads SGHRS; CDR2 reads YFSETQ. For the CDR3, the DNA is TGCGCCAGCAGCTTGGTAGGTACGGGGTCCTACAATGAGCAGTTCTTC. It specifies CASSLVGTGSYNEQFF.

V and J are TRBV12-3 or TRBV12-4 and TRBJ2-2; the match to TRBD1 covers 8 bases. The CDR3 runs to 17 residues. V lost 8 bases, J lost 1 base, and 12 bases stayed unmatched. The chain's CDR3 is CASESGGLQENTGELFF. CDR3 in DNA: TGTGCCAGCGAGTCAGGGGGCCTACAGGAGAACACCGGGGAGCTGTTTTTT.

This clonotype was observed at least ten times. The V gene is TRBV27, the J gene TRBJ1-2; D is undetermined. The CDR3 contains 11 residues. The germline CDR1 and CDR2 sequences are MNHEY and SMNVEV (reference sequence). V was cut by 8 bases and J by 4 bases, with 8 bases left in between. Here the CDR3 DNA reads TGTGCCAGCTCGAACGGCTATGGCTACACCTTC. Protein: CASSNGYGYTF.

This CDR3 reads CASSYPGGKANEQFF. CDR3 bases: TGTGCCAGCAGCTACCCCGGCGGAAAAGCGAATGAGCAGTTCTTC. The genes are TRBV2 and TRBJ2-1; D gene unclear. CDR3 length: 15 amino acids. V lost 6 bases and J 7 bases, leaving 19 bases between the germline ends. CDR1 and CDR2 from the germline V gene are SNHLY and FYNNEI. Together with reference TRBV2 and TRBJ2-1, the CDR3 gives the full variable domain: EPEVTQTPSHQVTQMGQEVILRCVPISNHLYFYWYRQILGQKVEFLVSFYNNEISEKSEIFDDQFSVERPDGSNFTLKIRSTKLEDSAMYFCASSYPGGKANEQFFGPGTRLTVL.

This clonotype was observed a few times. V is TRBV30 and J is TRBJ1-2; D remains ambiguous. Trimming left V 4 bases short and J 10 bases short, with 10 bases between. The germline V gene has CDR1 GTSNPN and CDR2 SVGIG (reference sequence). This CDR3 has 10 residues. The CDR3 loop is CAWKRSAYTF. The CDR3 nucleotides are TGTGCCTGGAAACGTAGCGCCTACACCTTC. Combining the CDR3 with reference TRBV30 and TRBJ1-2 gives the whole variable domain SQTIHQWPATLVQPVGSPLSLECTVEGTSNPNLYWYRQAAGRGLQLLFYSVGIGQISSEVPQNLSASRPQDRQFILSSKKLLLSDSGFYLCAWKRSAYTFGSGTRLTVV.

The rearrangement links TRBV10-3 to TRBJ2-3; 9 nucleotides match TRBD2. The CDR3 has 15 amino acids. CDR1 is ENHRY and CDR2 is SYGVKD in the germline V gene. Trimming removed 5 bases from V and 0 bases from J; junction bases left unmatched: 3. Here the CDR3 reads CAISSGGTSTDTQYF. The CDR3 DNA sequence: TGTGCCATCAGTAGCGGGGGGACGAGCACAGATACGCAGTATTTT.

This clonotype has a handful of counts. The CDR3 loop reads CASSSPLAGSYNEQFF. Written as DNA, the CDR3 is TGTGCCAGCAGTTCCCCCCTAGCGGGATCTTACAATGAGCAGTTCTTC. The V call is TRBV6-2 or TRBV6-3, the J call TRBJ2-1; TRBD2 agrees at 9 bases. The ends lost 4 bases at V and 4 bases at J; junction bases unmatched: 8. This CDR3 contains 16 residues. Looked up from germline, CDR1 is MNHEY and CDR2 is SVGEGT.

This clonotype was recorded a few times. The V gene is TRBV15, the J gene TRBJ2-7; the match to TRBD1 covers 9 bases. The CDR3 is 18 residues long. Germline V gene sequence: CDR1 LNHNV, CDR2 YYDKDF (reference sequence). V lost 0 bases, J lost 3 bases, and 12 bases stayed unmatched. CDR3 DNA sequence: TGTGCCACCAGCAGAGAGCGGCTCCCTCGACAGGGGGACTACGAGCAGTACTTC. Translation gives CATSRERLPRQGDYEQYF.

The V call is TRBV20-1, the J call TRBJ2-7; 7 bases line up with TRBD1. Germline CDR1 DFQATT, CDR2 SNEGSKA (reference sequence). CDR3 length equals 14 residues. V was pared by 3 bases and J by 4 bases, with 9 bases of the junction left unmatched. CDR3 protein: CSARMRTGKYEQYF. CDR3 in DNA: TGCAGTGCTAGGATGAGGACAGGTAAATACGAGCAGTACTTC.

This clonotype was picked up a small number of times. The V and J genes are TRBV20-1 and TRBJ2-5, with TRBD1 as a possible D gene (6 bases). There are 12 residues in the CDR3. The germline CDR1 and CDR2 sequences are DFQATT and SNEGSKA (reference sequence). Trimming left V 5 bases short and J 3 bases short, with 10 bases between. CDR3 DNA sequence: TGCAGTGCTGCTCCAGGGGAAGAGACCCAGTACTTC. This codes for CSAAPGEETQYF.

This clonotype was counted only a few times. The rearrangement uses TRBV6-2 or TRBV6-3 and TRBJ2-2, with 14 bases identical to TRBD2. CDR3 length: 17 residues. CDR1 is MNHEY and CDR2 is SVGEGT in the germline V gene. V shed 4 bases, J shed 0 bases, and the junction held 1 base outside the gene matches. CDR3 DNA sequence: TGTGCCAGCAGTTCGGGACTAGCGGGAGCGAACACCGGGGAGCTGTTTTTT. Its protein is CASSSGLAGANTGELFF.

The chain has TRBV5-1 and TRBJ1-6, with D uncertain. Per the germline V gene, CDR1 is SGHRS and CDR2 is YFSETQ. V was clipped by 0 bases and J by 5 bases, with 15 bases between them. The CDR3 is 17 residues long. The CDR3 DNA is TGCGCCAGCAGCTTGGCCGGGAAGATCGCCCATAATTCACCCCTCCACTTT. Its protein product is CASSLAGKIAHNSPLHF.

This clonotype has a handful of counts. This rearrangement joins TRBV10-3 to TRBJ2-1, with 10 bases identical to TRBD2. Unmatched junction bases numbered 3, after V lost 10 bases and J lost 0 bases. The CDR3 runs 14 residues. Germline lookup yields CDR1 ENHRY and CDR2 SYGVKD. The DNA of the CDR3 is TGTGCCACGGGGACTAGCGACTCCTACAATGAGCAGTTCTTC. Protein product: CATGTSDSYNEQFF.

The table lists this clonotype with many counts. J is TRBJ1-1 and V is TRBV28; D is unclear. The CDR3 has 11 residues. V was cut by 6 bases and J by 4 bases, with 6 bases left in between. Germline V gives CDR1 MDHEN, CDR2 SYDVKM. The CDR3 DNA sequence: TGTGCCAGCAGAAGGACCACTGAAGCTTTCTTT. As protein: CASRRTTEAFF.

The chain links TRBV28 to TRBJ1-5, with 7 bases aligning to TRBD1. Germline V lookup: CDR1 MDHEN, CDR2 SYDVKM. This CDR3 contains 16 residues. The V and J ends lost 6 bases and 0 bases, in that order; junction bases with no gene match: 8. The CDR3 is CASSPWRTGSNQPQHF. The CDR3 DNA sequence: TGTGCCAGCAGCCCATGGAGGACAGGTAGCAATCAGCCCCAGCATTTT. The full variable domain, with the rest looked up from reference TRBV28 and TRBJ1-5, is DVKVTQSSRYLVKRTGEKVFLECVQDMDHENMFWYRQDPGLGLRLIYFSYDVKMKEKGDIPEGYSVSREKKERFSLILESASTNQTSMYLCASSPWRTGSNQPQHFGDGTRLSIL.

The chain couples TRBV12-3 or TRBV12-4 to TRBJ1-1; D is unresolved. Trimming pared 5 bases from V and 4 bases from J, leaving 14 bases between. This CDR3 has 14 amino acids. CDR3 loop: CASSPPGGTTEAFF. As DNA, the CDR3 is TGTGCCAGCAGTCCTCCAGGCGGAACCACTGAAGCTTTCTTT.

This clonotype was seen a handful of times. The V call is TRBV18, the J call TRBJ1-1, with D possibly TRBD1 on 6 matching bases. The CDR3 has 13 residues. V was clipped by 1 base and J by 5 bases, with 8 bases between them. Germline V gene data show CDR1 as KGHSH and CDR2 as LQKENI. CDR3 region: CASSPQGDTEAFF. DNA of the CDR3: TGTGCCAGCTCACCACAGGGGGATACTGAAGCTTTCTTT.

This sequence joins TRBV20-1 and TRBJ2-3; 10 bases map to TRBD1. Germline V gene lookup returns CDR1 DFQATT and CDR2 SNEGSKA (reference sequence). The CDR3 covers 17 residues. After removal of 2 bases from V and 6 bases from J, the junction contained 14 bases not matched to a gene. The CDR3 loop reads CSARRGSDRGARDTQYF. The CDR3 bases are TGCAGTGCTAGAAGGGGATCGGACAGGGGGGCGCGCGATACGCAGTATTTT.

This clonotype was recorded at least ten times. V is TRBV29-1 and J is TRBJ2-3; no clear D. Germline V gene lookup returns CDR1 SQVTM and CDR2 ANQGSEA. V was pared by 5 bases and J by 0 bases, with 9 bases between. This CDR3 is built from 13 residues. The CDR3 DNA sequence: TGCAGCGTTCGGACGTCCAGCACAGATACGCAGTATTTT. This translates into CSVRTSSTDTQYF.